These 27 T cell receptor beta chains were all obtained from the same sample, sequenced in a study of shared clonotypes between healthy human individuals. Produced via immunoSEQ multiplex PCR; TCRdb's table is partial and in-frame only. The sample includes 2 million to 3 million clones, approximately 94% seen only once; the top ten take about 0.39%. The sample was naive CD4+ T cells from PBMCs. Specified subset: CD45RA+ positively selected. The receptors were gathered from a man aged 18 to 30 in good health. Some clones in this sample may be carry-over from other donors' samples.

V gene TRBV19 combines with J gene TRBJ2-5; 14 positions agree with TRBD2. Germline CDR1 and CDR2: LNHDA and SQIVND (reference sequence). The V segment lost 4 bases and the J segment 3 bases; nucleotides outside the gene matches: 4. This CDR3 has 16 amino acids. In DNA form, the CDR3 reads TGTGCCAGTAGTAGCTGGGGACTAGCGGGAGAAGAGACCCAGTACTTC. This encodes CASSSWGLAGEETQYF.

V and J are TRBV10-3 and TRBJ2-5; 9 nucleotides line up with TRBD1. CDR1 ENHRY and CDR2 SYGVKD come from the germline V gene. The length of the CDR3 is 14 residues. V gave up 5 bases and J gave up 1 base; unmatched junction bases: 2. The CDR3 sequence: CAISKGQGQETQYF. CDR3 coding DNA: TGTGCCATCAGTAAGGGACAGGGCCAAGAGACCCAGTACTTC.

The chain couples TRBV25-1 to TRBJ1-1, with no clear D. Germline V gene sequence: CDR1 MGHDK, CDR2 SYGVNS. V gave up 6 bases and J gave up 0 bases, with 14 bases separating them. The CDR3 length is 15 residues. The CDR3 spells CASRGSLSLNTEAFF. CDR3 DNA sequence: TGTGCCAGCAGGGGGTCCCTCTCTCTGAACACTGAAGCTTTCTTT.

The chain joins TRBV15 to TRBJ1-2; the match to TRBD1 covers 9 bases. After removal of 6 bases from V and 3 bases from J, the junction contained 5 bases not matched to a gene. CDR3 length equals 14 residues. From germline, CDR1 is LNHNV and CDR2 YYDKDF (reference sequence). The CDR3 DNA follows: TGTGCCACCAGGACGGACAGGGGCGACTATGGCTACACCTTC. Protein: CATRTDRGDYGYTF. Full variable domain (remainder filled in from reference TRBV15 and TRBJ1-2): DAMVIQNPRYQVTQFGKPVTLSCSQTLNHNVMYWYQQKSSQAPKLLFHYYDKDFNNEADTPDNFQSRRPNTSFCFLDIRSPGLGDTAMYLCATRTDRGDYGYTFGSGTRLTVV.

This clone was observed a single time. The chain employs TRBV28 and TRBJ2-4; a weak D match, TRBD2 (5 bases). This CDR3 contains 12 residues. V dropped 6 bases and J dropped 6 bases, with 9 bases sitting between them. The germline gives CDR1 MDHEN, CDR2 SYDVKM. The CDR3 protein is CASRSGGNIQYF. For the CDR3, the DNA is TGTGCCAGCAGGAGCGGAGGAAACATTCAGTACTTC.

This clone occurred once. The chain carries TRBV7-3 and TRBJ2-2; 7 bases align to TRBD1. The CDR3 has 15 residues. With 5 bases clipped from V and 7 bases from J, the junction kept 10 bases outside the gene matches. CDR1 and CDR2 (germline): SGHTA, FQGTGA. CDR3 region: CASSTTGLSIGELFF. CDR3 nucleotide sequence: TGTGCCAGCAGCACGACAGGGTTATCAATCGGGGAGCTGTTTTTT.

The chain employs TRBV7-9 and TRBJ2-2, with D possibly TRBD1 on 6 matching bases. This CDR3 has 15 amino acids. Germline CDR1 is SEHNR and CDR2 is FQNEAQ (reference sequence). V was trimmed by 5 bases and J by 6 bases, leaving 16 bases between them. CDR3 sequence: CASSRTQGLPGELFF. The CDR3, as DNA: TGTGCCAGCAGCCGAACTCAGGGGTTGCCCGGGGAGCTGTTTTTT.

This clone was observed a single time. This rearrangement joins TRBV7-9 to TRBJ2-7; TRBD1 aligns across 8 bases. The trim removed 0 bases at V and 5 bases at J, leaving 9 bases unmatched. The CDR3 consists of 16 residues. From germline, CDR1 is SEHNR and CDR2 FQNEAQ (reference sequence). CDR3 amino acids: CASSLALQGARDEQYF. CDR3 nucleotide sequence: TGTGCCAGCAGCTTAGCGCTGCAGGGGGCGCGGGACGAGCAGTACTTC.

This clone was found a few times. The rearrangement joins TRBV9 to TRBJ1-4; 8 bases align to TRBD1. The length of the CDR3 is 15 residues. V lost 4 bases to trimming and J lost 3 bases; unmatched junction nucleotides: 5. Germline V lookup: CDR1 SGDLS, CDR2 YYNGEE. CDR3 bases: TGTGCCAGCAGCCCGCGACAGGGGTCTAATGAAAAACTGTTTTTT. Its translation is CASSPRQGSNEKLFF.

Of note for this clone: The identical CDR3 is also encoded by other nucleotide sequences in the sample. The chain uses TRBV9 and TRBJ2-7, with 8 bases fitting TRBD1. Germline loops: CDR1 SGDLS, CDR2 YYNGEE. The CDR3 totals 15 residues. J gave up 2 bases and V 0 bases, and 4 bases lay outside the gene matches. The CDR3 nucleotides read TGTGCCAGCAGCGTAGGGGGACAGGCCCCCTACGAGCAGTACTTC. Its translation: CASSVGGQAPYEQYF.

V and J are TRBV4-3 and TRBJ1-3; 7 bases match TRBD1. CDR3 length equals 16 residues. Germline V gene lookup returns CDR1 LGHNA and CDR2 YSLEER. The V gene end was trimmed by 0 bases and the J gene end by 4 bases; junction bases not matched to a gene: 6. For the CDR3, the DNA is TGCGCCAGCAGCCAAGATTGGCAGGGGGGCGGAAACACCATATATTTT. Translation: CASSQDWQGGGNTIYF.

The chain links TRBV5-1 to TRBJ1-1; D is unclear. The CDR3 has 14 amino acids. V was trimmed by 3 bases and J by 1 base, leaving 10 bases between them. Germline loops: CDR1 SGHRS, CDR2 YFSETQ. The CDR3 loop is CASSSSVGNTEAFF. In nucleotides, the CDR3 is TGCGCCAGCAGCTCCTCAGTGGGGAACACTGAAGCTTTCTTT.

This clone was counted a few times. The chain recombines TRBV6-6 with TRBJ2-7; 7 bases align to TRBD1. CDR3 length: 14 residues. V gave up 2 bases and J gave up 1 base; unmatched junction bases: 2. Germline V gene lookup returns CDR1 MNHNY and CDR2 SVGAGI (reference sequence). The CDR3 nucleotides read TGTGCCAGCAGTTACCGGGGACAGTCCTACGAGCAGTACTTC. This sequence encodes CASSYRGQSYEQYF.

In the case of this clone: This sample also contains other DNA sequences that code for the same CDR3. The chain is built from TRBV27 and TRBJ1-1; no reliable D call. Germline values: CDR1 MNHEY, CDR2 SMNVEV (reference sequence). The ends were cut back, 1 base at V and 1 base at J, with 7 bases in the middle. The CDR3 is 14 residues long. The CDR3 region has the DNA TGTGCCAGCAGTTTATTGGCTGGGAACACTGAAGCTTTCTTT. This sequence encodes CASSLLAGNTEAFF.

This chain links TRBV28 with TRBJ1-4; D might be TRBD1 (5 bases). The germline CDR1 and CDR2 sequences are MDHEN and SYDVKM. The CDR3 contains 14 residues. Trimming removed 7 bases from V and 3 bases from J, with 12 bases in between. The CDR3 DNA is TGTGCCAGCATTTCAGGGAGGTCTAATGAAAAACTGTTTTTT. Translation: CASISGRSNEKLFF.

The chain links TRBV6-5 to TRBJ2-1; D uncertain. V lost 3 bases, J lost 9 bases, and 15 bases lay in between. CDR3 length: 14 amino acids. Germline V gene lookup returns CDR1 MNHEY and CDR2 SVGAGI. The CDR3 loop reads CASSYSTIYGEQFF. The CDR3 region has the DNA TGTGCCAGCAGTTATAGTACCATCTACGGTGAGCAGTTCTTC.

V and J are TRBV27 and TRBJ1-4; the D gene is possibly TRBD1 (5 bases). The CDR3 sequence is 15 residues long. Germline V gives CDR1 MNHEY, CDR2 SMNVEV (reference sequence). The V gene lost 1 base and the J gene lost 7 bases, with 13 bases spanning the gap. In nucleotides, the CDR3 is TGTGCCAGCAGTTTATATCCCGGGGGGAGTGAAAAACTGTTTTTT. Translated, it gives CASSLYPGGSEKLFF.

With regard to this clone: Other DNA sequences from this sample encode an identical CDR3 as well. This chain's CDR3 is CASSQTGQGTDTQYF. In DNA, the CDR3 is TGCGCCAGCAGCCAAACGGGACAGGGAACAGATACGCAGTATTTT. The chain combines TRBV4-3 with TRBJ2-3, with TRBD1 identical over 9 bases. Trimming took 2 bases from V and 3 from J; bases not matched to a gene: 3. This CDR3 has 15 residues. Germline CDR1 and CDR2: LGHNA and YSLEER.

The DNA for the CDR3 is TGTGCCAGCCCCGACGAGGGGTCGAAGACGCAGTACTTC. Amino acid sequence: CASPDEGSKTQYF. J is TRBJ2-7 and V is TRBV28; D may be TRBD1 or TRBD2 (5 bases each). The CDR3 is 13 residues long. Germline values: CDR1 MDHEN, CDR2 SYDVKM. V lost 8 bases and J lost 9, with 20 bases in between. Based on the CDR3 plus reference TRBV28 and TRBJ2-7, the full variable domain is DVKVTQSSRYLVKRTGEKVFLECVQDMDHENMFWYRQDPGLGLRLIYFSYDVKMKEKGDIPEGYSVSREKKERFSLILESASTNQTSMYLCASPDEGSKTQYFGPGTRLTVT.

A note on this clone: The same CDR3 arises from other DNA sequences in this sample as well. The J gene is TRBJ2-1, the V gene TRBV30; no firm D call. Germline loops: CDR1 GTSNPN, CDR2 SVGIG (reference sequence). V gave up 1 base and J gave up 10 bases, with 8 bases separating them. The CDR3 runs to 11 residues. CDR3 residues: CAWSGSGEQFF. CDR3 DNA sequence: TGTGCCTGGAGTGGTTCTGGGGAGCAGTTCTTC.

The rearrangement uses TRBV6-1 and TRBJ2-7, with D maybe TRBD2 (6 bases). The V gene lost 4 bases and the J gene lost 2 bases, with 18 bases spanning the gap. This CDR3 spans 16 amino acids. CDR1 MNHNS and CDR2 SASEGT come from the germline V gene. This chain's CDR3 is CASSVSYGTATYEQYF. In DNA, the CDR3 is TGTGCCAGCAGTGTTTCGTACGGGACTGCTACCTACGAGCAGTACTTC.

There are a few counts of this clone. The rearrangement joins TRBV29-1 to TRBJ2-2; TRBD1 might be the D (5 bases). CDR3 length: 14 residues. Germline V lookup: CDR1 SQVTM, CDR2 ANQGSEA. Deletions cut 7 bases from V and 0 bases from J, with 12 bases between. In DNA, the CDR3 is TGCAGCGGCAAGTCAGGGACGAACACCGGGGAGCTGTTTTTT. Protein: CSGKSGTNTGELFF.

Details on this clone: The same CDR3 arises from other DNA sequences in this sample as well. V and J are TRBV19 and TRBJ2-5, with D hard to call. V lost 2 bases and J lost 2, with 0 bases in between. The CDR3 covers 11 residues. CDR1 LNHDA and CDR2 SQIVND come from the germline V gene (reference sequence). This CDR3 reads CASSIQETQYF. The CDR3 DNA follows: TGTGCCAGTAGTATACAAGAGACCCAGTACTTC.

This chain connects TRBV10-3 to TRBJ1-4; 8 bases line up with TRBD1. Germline values: CDR1 ENHRY, CDR2 SYGVKD. The CDR3 spans 14 residues. Trimming took 4 bases from V and 5 from J; bases not matched to a gene: 3. In DNA, the CDR3 is TGTGCCATCAGTGGTTCAGGGGGCAATGAAAAACTGTTTTTT. It yields the protein CAISGSGGNEKLFF.

The chain employs TRBV28 and TRBJ1-1; the D is unclear. The V end lost 7 bases, the J end lost 1 base, and 16 bases lay between the germline ends. Germline V gives CDR1 MDHEN, CDR2 SYDVKM. There are 15 residues in the CDR3. CDR3 sequence: CASTLDGPKNTEAFF. CDR3 DNA: TGTGCCAGCACCCTTGATGGGCCGAAGAACACTGAAGCTTTCTTT.

The chain combines TRBV29-1 with TRBJ1-2, with a tentative D call TRBD1 (5 bases). This CDR3 has 13 amino acids. Deletions cut 6 bases from V and 7 bases from J, with 18 bases between. Looked up from germline, CDR1 is SQVTM and CDR2 is ANQGSEA. The DNA for the CDR3 is TGCAGCGTAGCTGGGGGACTCCGTATTGGCTACACCTTC. Its protein is CSVAGGLRIGYTF.

This clone was recorded once. The rearrangement joins TRBV28 to TRBJ2-7; 8 bases align to TRBD1. The CDR3 has 14 residues. Germline values: CDR1 MDHEN, CDR2 SYDVKM. J lost 1 base, V lost 5 bases, and 4 bases had no gene match. The CDR3 protein is CASSGGDRSYEQYF. The CDR3 region has the DNA TGTGCCAGCAGTGGCGGGGACAGGTCCTACGAGCAGTACTTC. Full variable domain (rest looked up from reference TRBV28 and TRBJ2-7): DVKVTQSSRYLVKRTGEKVFLECVQDMDHENMFWYRQDPGLGLRLIYFSYDVKMKEKGDIPEGYSVSREKKERFSLILESASTNQTSMYLCASSGGDRSYEQYFGPGTRLTVT.